The TCR beta chain described here comes from a study of blood T cell repertoires in COVID-19. Study-wide background: Samples came from the United States, Italy and Spain, spanning acute and convalescent COVID-19. PBMCs, B-cell-depleted T cells, or T cells provided the cDNA or gDNA that made up the material.

Authors' data handling: Amplification of reference gene primers provided the estimated nucleated cell counts. Data came from immunoSEQ multiplex PCR; TCRdb stores just in-frame clones and leaves some out. V, J and clone size are those of that table, while D and trimming were read from the DNA. The table shows roughly 250,000 clones, with roughly 80% occurring only once. Germline assignment: CDR1 SGHTA and CDR2 FQGTGA. The CDR3 covers 14 residues. Trimming cost V 0 bases and J 6 bases; bases outside gene matches: 2. The TCR originated in a woman older than 75 with acute or convalescent COVID-19. The chain links TRBV7-3 to TRBJ2-1; 7 bases map to TRBD2. Sequencing used peripheral blood. CDR3 nucleotides: TGTGCCAGCAGCTTAACCCGGACTAGCAATGAGCAGTTCTTC. It encodes CASSLTRTSNEQFF. Based on the CDR3 plus reference TRBV7-3 and TRBJ2-1, the full variable domain is GAGVSQTPSNKVTEKGKYVELRCDPISGHTALYWYRQSLGQGPEFLIYFQGTGAADDSGLPNDRFFAVRPEGSVSTLKIQRTERGDSAVYLCASSLTRTSNEQFFGPGTRLTVL.